The 7 T cell receptor beta chains below were found in one sample sequenced in a study of blood T cells in healthy people across ages. Alongside a J-beta primer mix, a sample-barcoded 5' primer served in a second PCR lasting roughly 7 to 12 cycles. TCRdb re-derived calls from the 5' RACE reads in MiXCR, one entry per CDR3 protein. The profile covers over 950,000 distinct CDR3 sequences, with roughly 51% appearing a single time and about 22% taken by the ten largest. The sample taken for sequencing was blood. The source is a woman in her sixties in good health.

The rearrangement joins TRBV4-2 to TRBJ1-1, with 10 bases matching TRBD1. In germline, CDR1 is LGHNA, CDR2 YNFKEQ. This CDR3 contains 16 residues. J gave up 2 bases and V 4 bases, and 7 bases lay outside the gene matches. The CDR3 is CASSPRTGGVNTEAFF. The CDR3 DNA follows: TGTGCCAGCAGCCCCAGGACAGGGGGAGTTAACACTGAAGCTTTCTTT.

This sequence joins TRBV6-2 or TRBV6-3 and TRBJ2-7; D could derive from TRBD1 or TRBD2 (5 bases each). This CDR3 is 13 amino acids long. Between the trimmed V and J ends, which lost 5 bases and 3 bases, there was a span of 11 bases. Germline V lookup: CDR1 MNHEY, CDR2 SVGEGT. The CDR3 nucleotides read TGTGCCAGCAGTGGGGACGGTGACTACGAGCAGTACTTC. This sequence encodes CASSGDGDYEQYF.

This clonotype was observed a few times. The chain couples TRBV7-8 to TRBJ1-5, with 7 bases identical to TRBD1. The CDR3 spans 16 residues. V shed 1 base and J 1 base; nucleotides not matched to a gene: 4. CDR1 and CDR2 (germline): SGHVS, FQNEAQ. This CDR3 reads CASSLEGASSNQPQHF. CDR3 coding DNA: TGTGCCAGCAGCTTAGAGGGGGCCTCGAGCAATCAGCCCCAGCATTTT.

The gene calls are TRBV3-1 and TRBJ2-5; D uncertain. V lost 1 base and J lost 3, with 12 bases in between. Germline assignment: CDR1 LGHDT and CDR2 YNNKEL (reference sequence). The CDR3 runs to 15 residues. CDR3 in DNA: TGTGCCAGCAGCCAAGCTGAACGCAGAGAAGAGACCCAGTACTTC. It encodes CASSQAERREETQYF.

This clonotype has just a few counts. This chain joins TRBV9 and TRBJ2-3; 14 nucleotides agree with TRBD2. Germline CDR1 is SGDLS and CDR2 is YYNGEE. V lost 4 bases and J lost 7; bases outside the gene matches: 5. The CDR3 consists of 15 residues. The CDR3 DNA reads TGTGCCAGCAGCCCCGGGACTAGCGGGAGTTATACGCAGTATTTT. Its translation: CASSPGTSGSYTQYF.

This clonotype was seen once. The genes are TRBV28 and TRBJ2-5; weak D call: TRBD1 (6 bases). The germline V and J ends were trimmed by 6 bases and 5 bases, with 13 bases remaining between them. The germline V gene has CDR1 MDHEN and CDR2 SYDVKM. The CDR3 spans 13 residues. In DNA form, the CDR3 reads TGTGCCAGCAGGGACAGTGGCCGGGAGACCCAGTACTTC. Protein sequence: CASRDSGRETQYF.

The chain has TRBV12-3 or TRBV12-4 and TRBJ1-5; a possible D gene is TRBD1 (6 bases). Trimming removed 3 bases at V and 0 bases at J, with 12 bases between. This CDR3 has 16 amino acids. CDR3 sequence (DNA): TGTGCCAGCAGTTTTCTTGGGGACAATAGCAATCAGCCCCAGCATTTT. Amino acid sequence: CASSFLGDNSNQPQHF.